These 10 T cell receptor beta chains came from one sample sequenced in a study of blood T cell repertoires in COVID-19. Repertoires were generated with immunoSEQ multiplex PCR, while TCRdb's copy carries only in-frame clones and drops some. Of roughly 100,000 clones listed, roughly four fifths are singletons. Sequences were obtained from peripheral blood. These receptors all stem from a man in his sixties with acute or convalescent COVID-19.

A single count supports this clone. The V gene is TRBV11-3, the J gene TRBJ1-2; no firm D call. Trimming removed 0 bases from V and 4 bases from J, with 3 bases in between. The CDR3 sequence is 12 residues long. Germline V gives CDR1 SGHNT, CDR2 YENEEA. DNA for the CDR3: TGTGCCAGCAGCTTAGACGGCTATGGCTACACCTTC. This gives the protein CASSLDGYGYTF.

This chain links TRBV7-9 with TRBJ2-1, with D unclear. Germline CDR1 is SEHNR and CDR2 is FQNEAQ (reference sequence). This CDR3 is 15 amino acids long. V was cut by 5 bases and J by 6 bases, with 17 bases left in between. CDR3 protein: CASSPRLVVLNEQFF. The CDR3, as DNA: TGTGCCAGCAGCCCCAGGCTGGTAGTGCTCAATGAGCAGTTCTTC.

The chain has TRBV10-1 and TRBJ2-7; D unresolved. The V gene lost 0 bases and the J gene lost 6 bases, with 6 bases spanning the gap. The CDR3 runs to 12 residues. CDR1 and CDR2 from the germline V gene are WNHNN and SYGVQD (reference sequence). The CDR3 DNA reads TGCGCCAGCAGTGAGTCGGGCACCGAGCAGTACTTC. Translated: CASSESGTEQYF.

The chain links TRBV7-2 to TRBJ2-7; 12 bases are shared with TRBD2. J gave up 6 bases and V 4 bases, and 7 bases lay outside the gene matches. CDR3 length equals 15 residues. In germline, CDR1 is SGHTA, CDR2 FQGNSA. The CDR3 sequence is CASSYLAGGPSEQYF. CDR3 sequence (DNA): TGTGCCAGCAGCTACCTAGCGGGAGGGCCCAGCGAGCAGTACTTC.

The genes are TRBV4-2 and TRBJ2-7; 7 bases match TRBD1. This CDR3 spans 15 amino acids. With V trimmed by 4 bases and J by 0 bases, 6 bases remained unmatched. The V gene's germline CDR1 is LGHNA and CDR2 YNFKEQ. For the CDR3, the DNA is TGTGCCAGCAGCCTTTTGACAGGGAACTCCTACGAGCAGTACTTC. Translation: CASSLLTGNSYEQYF.

This sequence joins TRBV10-3 and TRBJ1-1; 11 nucleotides match TRBD1. CDR1 is ENHRY, CDR2 SYGVKD, per germline. The length of the CDR3 is 18 residues. V lost 2 bases and J lost 6; bases outside the gene matches: 14. CDR3 sequence (DNA): TGTGCCATCAGTGAGCAGGGACAGGGGGTTCGGCTAAGGGCTGAAGCTTTCTTT. Its protein product is CAISEQGQGVRLRAEAFF.

CDR3 amino acids: CASSLDSAGANVLTF. Written as DNA, the CDR3 is TGTGCCAGCAGCTTGGACTCGGCTGGGGCCAACGTCCTGACTTTC. The rearrangement links TRBV9 to TRBJ2-6, with a weak D call TRBD2 (5 bases). The V end lost 4 bases, the J end lost 2 bases, and 10 bases lay between the germline ends. This CDR3 has 15 residues. Germline V gene lookup returns CDR1 SGDLS and CDR2 YYNGEE.

This clone occurred once. This sequence joins TRBV29-1 and TRBJ2-7, with D possibly matching TRBD2 (5 bases). This CDR3 spans 15 amino acids. The V end lost 1 base, the J end lost 4 bases, and 17 bases lay between the germline ends. Germline loops: CDR1 SQVTM, CDR2 ANQGSEA. The CDR3 bases are TGCAGCGTTGAAGGGAGAGGTCTCACGGGATACGAGCAGTACTTC. Its translation is CSVEGRGLTGYEQYF.

This clone was found once. The CDR3 loop is CASSRGGSSYNEQFF. For the CDR3, the DNA is TGTGCCAGCAGCCGCGGGGGGAGCTCCTACAATGAGCAGTTCTTC. This chain joins TRBV7-2 and TRBJ2-1, with 8 bases lining up with TRBD2. V shed 5 bases and J 0 bases; nucleotides not matched to a gene: 3. CDR3 size: 15 residues. Germline lookup yields CDR1 SGHTA and CDR2 FQGNSA. Looking up the rest from reference TRBV7-2 and TRBJ2-1 gives the full variable domain: GAGVSQSPSNKVTEKGKDVELRCDPISGHTALYWYRQSLGQGLEFLIYFQGNSAPDKSGLPSDRFSAERTGGSVSTLTIQRTQQEDSAVYLCASSRGGSSYNEQFFGPGTRLTVL.

The J gene is TRBJ1-6, the V gene TRBV7-2, with D possibly matching TRBD1 (5 bases). Germline V gives CDR1 SGHTA, CDR2 FQGNSA. Trimming shortened V by 4 bases and J by 1 base, and 14 bases separated the two germline ends. There are 17 residues in the CDR3. CDR3 in amino acids: CASSSDSLGSYNSPLHF. CDR3 DNA sequence: TGTGCCAGCAGCTCTGACAGTCTCGGTTCCTATAATTCACCCCTCCACTTT.